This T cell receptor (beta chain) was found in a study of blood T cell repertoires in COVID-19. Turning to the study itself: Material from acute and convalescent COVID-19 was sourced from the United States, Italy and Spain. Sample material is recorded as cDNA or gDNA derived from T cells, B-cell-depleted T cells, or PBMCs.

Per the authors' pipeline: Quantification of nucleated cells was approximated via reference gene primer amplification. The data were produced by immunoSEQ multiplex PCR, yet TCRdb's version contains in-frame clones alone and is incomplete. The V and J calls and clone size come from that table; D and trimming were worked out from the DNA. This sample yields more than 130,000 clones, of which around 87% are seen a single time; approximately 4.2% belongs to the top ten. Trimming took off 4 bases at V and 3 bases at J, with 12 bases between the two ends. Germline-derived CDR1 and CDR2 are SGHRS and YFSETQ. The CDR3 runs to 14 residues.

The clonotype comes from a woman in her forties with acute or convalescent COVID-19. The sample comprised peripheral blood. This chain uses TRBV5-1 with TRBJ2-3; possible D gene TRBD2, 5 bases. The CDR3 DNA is TGCGCCAGCAGCCTAAACTCGGGGACAGATACGCAGTATTTT. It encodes CASSLNSGTDTQYF.